This T cell receptor beta chain emerged from a study of blood T cells in healthy people across ages. Those donating, healthy Caucasian individuals from Russia, were aged about 6 to 100. Germline-derived CDR1 and CDR2 are SGHTA and FQGNSA. The V end lost 5 bases, the J end lost 7 bases, and 11 bases lay between the germline ends. The CDR3 is 12 amino acids. With respect to this clonotype: Its antigen is as yet unknown.

Regarding the study as a whole: Shifts in expanded clonotypes may have been confounded by donor CMV status, which was unknown. Per million T cells, TCR beta diversity dropped about linearly as age rose.

With a J-beta primer mix and a sample-barcoded 5' primer, a second PCR ran about 7 to 11 cycles. Individual samples furnished no less than 3 million CDR3-containing paired-end reads apiece. TCRdb analysed the 5' RACE reads with MiXCR anew, one entry per CDR3 protein. The sample has 750,000 to 1,000,000 distinct CDR3 sequences, just under 30% seen once. These data were likewise used in another study, on T cells of mothers and their children.

The source material was blood. The chain employs TRBV7-2 and TRBJ1-2; D gene uncertain. The sequence derives from a woman in her forties in good health. CDR3: CASSPTHLGYTF. CDR3 bases: TGTGCCAGCAGCCCAACCCACCTTGGCTACACCTTC.